The 30 T cell receptor beta chains in this list originate from one sample, sequenced in a study of cytomegalovirus exposure and HLA in healthy donors (dated by TCRdb to about 2017). The protocol used for the library was the immunoSEQ multiplex PCR assay. The multiplex PCR relied on a mix of 60 forward primers for TCR Vbeta segments and 13 reverse primers for TCR Jbeta segments. As stored in TCRdb, this immuneACCESS dataset retains in-frame rearrangements with V and J assigned. A fraction of the clones does not appear; measured against another copy, unresolved V genes explain less than half of the discrepancy, and the remainder lacks a known reason. This sample lists 200,000 to 250,000 clones; 80% to 85% were detected once. The top ten constitute about 3% of the sample. Sequenced sample: PBMCs. Every receptor here comes from a woman in her thirties or forties in good health and CMV-seronegative.

The chain uses TRBV27 and TRBJ2-7; a possible D gene is TRBD1 (5 bases). Germline CDR1 and CDR2: MNHEY and SMNVEV (reference sequence). CDR3 size: 15 residues. Trimming cost V 0 bases and J 9 bases, with 18 bases left between them. As DNA, the CDR3 is TGTGCCAGCAGTTTATCGGCGCCAGGGTTTGTCGGGCAGTACTTC. Protein product: CASSLSAPGFVGQYF.

This clone was seen a single time. The chain couples TRBV5-4 to TRBJ1-2; tentatively, D is TRBD1 (6 bases). V was trimmed by 4 bases and J by 5 bases, leaving 12 bases between them. The V gene's germline CDR1 is SGHNT and CDR2 YYREEE (reference sequence). This CDR3 spans 13 amino acids. CDR3: CASSADSFYGYTF. CDR3 DNA: TGTGCCAGCAGCGCGGACAGTTTTTATGGCTACACCTTC.

The chain couples TRBV2 to TRBJ1-1; no reliable D call. There are 12 residues in the CDR3. V gave up 7 bases and J gave up 5 bases, with 11 bases separating them. Germline CDR1 SNHLY, CDR2 FYNNEI. DNA of the CDR3: TGTGCCAGCAAAAACAAGTTAACTGAAGCTTTCTTT. Translation: CASKNKLTEAFF.

V gene TRBV28 combines with J gene TRBJ1-6; tentatively, D is TRBD1 (5 bases). Trimming pared 10 bases from V and 14 bases from J, leaving 21 bases between. This CDR3 contains 13 residues. Germline V gene lookup returns CDR1 MDHEN and CDR2 SYDVKM. In DNA, the CDR3 is TGTGCCACCCTCAGGGCCCGAGGATCGGCCCTCCACTTT. Translation gives CATLRARGSALHF.

This sequence joins TRBV18 and TRBJ2-2, with D possibly TRBD1 on 6 matching bases. The CDR3 consists of 16 residues. Germline values: CDR1 KGHSH, CDR2 LQKENI. V shed 0 bases and J shed 6 bases, with 14 bases lying between them. CDR3 sequence reads: CASSPPNREGAGELFF. Written as DNA, the CDR3 is TGTGCCAGCTCACCACCGAACAGGGAAGGTGCCGGGGAGCTGTTTTTT.

The chain links TRBV6-6 to TRBJ1-4; D is possibly TRBD1 (5 bases). Germline V CDR1 and CDR2: MNHNY, SVGAGI (reference sequence). This CDR3 comprises 16 residues. V lost 2 bases to trimming and J lost 0 bases, with 10 bases between them. The DNA of the CDR3 is TGTGCCAGCAGTTACGGGGCCCTTGCAACTAATGAAAAACTGTTTTTT. This encodes CASSYGALATNEKLFF.

The V and J genes are TRBV6-5 and TRBJ2-6; 7 nucleotides line up with TRBD2. CDR3 length: 15 amino acids. Trimming removed 3 bases from V and 13 bases from J; junction bases left unmatched: 12. Germline values: CDR1 MNHEY, CDR2 SVGAGI. The CDR3 DNA reads TGTGCCAGCAGTTATCAACTCGGGCGGGGAGGGGTCCTGACTTTC. Its protein is CASSYQLGRGGVLTF.

The chain is built from TRBV5-1 and TRBJ2-1; 7 bases are shared with TRBD2. This CDR3 is built from 17 residues. V shed 4 bases and J 0 bases; nucleotides not matched to a gene: 10. Looked up from germline, CDR1 is SGHRS and CDR2 is YFSETQ. The CDR3 bases are TGCGCCAGCAGCCCCGGACTAGAAGGGAGCTCCTACAATGAGCAGTTCTTC. Amino acids: CASSPGLEGSSYNEQFF.

The V call is TRBV30, the J call TRBJ2-7; 9 bases map to TRBD1. The CDR3 has 12 residues. V shed 5 bases and J 2 bases; nucleotides not matched to a gene: 1. CDR1 and CDR2 (germline): GTSNPN, SVGIG (reference sequence). CDR3 coding DNA: TGTGCCTGGGGGACAGGGCCCTACGAGCAGTACTTC. This gives the protein CAWGTGPYEQYF.

This CDR3 reads CASSYLRTVLNEKLFF. CDR3 nucleotide sequence: TGTGCCAGCAGTTATCTAAGGACAGTCCTAAATGAAAAACTGTTTTTT. V usage is TRBV6-6 and J usage is TRBJ1-4; D is perhaps TRBD1 (6 bases). V lost 3 bases to trimming and J lost 5 bases, with 16 bases between them. Germline CDR1 is MNHNY and CDR2 is SVGAGI (reference sequence). The CDR3 sequence is 16 residues long.

The rearrangement joins TRBV4-1 to TRBJ2-3, with TRBD2 as a possible D gene (5 bases). Germline V gene lookup returns CDR1 MGHRA and CDR2 YSYEKL. The CDR3 consists of 14 residues. Trimming took 7 bases from V and 6 from J, leaving 17 bases between them. CDR3 coding DNA: TGCGCCAGCAAGGACTCCCTGGGTTCCGATACGCAGTATTTT. This translates into CASKDSLGSDTQYF.

The V gene is TRBV6-1, the J gene TRBJ2-3; 7 bases agree with TRBD1. The V gene end was trimmed by 2 bases and the J gene end by 7 bases; junction bases not matched to a gene: 6. CDR1 is MNHNS, CDR2 SASEGT, per germline. This CDR3 spans 14 amino acids. The CDR3 DNA sequence: TGTGCCAGCAGTGAACCCCAGGGACAGCATACGCAGTATTTT. Translated, it gives CASSEPQGQHTQYF.

The genes are TRBV5-1 and TRBJ1-3; D gene uncertain. The CDR3 is 14 residues long. From germline, CDR1 is SGHRS and CDR2 YFSETQ. The germline V and J ends were trimmed by 5 bases and 4 bases, with 13 bases remaining between them. The CDR3 loop is CASSSVGRGNTIYF. CDR3 in DNA: TGCGCCAGCAGTTCCGTCGGGAGGGGAAACACCATATATTTT.

This clone was recorded only once. V and J are TRBV30 and TRBJ1-5; no firm D call. Per germline, CDR1 GTSNPN and CDR2 SVGIG (reference sequence). The CDR3 is 15 residues long. Trimming left V 7 bases short and J 0 bases short, with 16 bases between. The CDR3 DNA follows: TGTGCCTATACAGATTCCTTCTCTAGCAATCAGCCCCAGCATTTT. Translating it yields CAYTDSFSSNQPQHF.

The chain carries TRBV5-1 and TRBJ2-6; 9 bases map to TRBD2. J gave up 2 bases and V 4 bases, and 10 bases lay outside the gene matches. The germline V gene has CDR1 SGHRS and CDR2 YFSETQ. The CDR3 has 18 amino acids. CDR3 DNA sequence: TGCGCCAGCAGCCCTGGGGGCGGGGGGGCGGCTGGGGCCAACGTCCTGACTTTC. As protein: CASSPGGGGAAGANVLTF. Combining the CDR3 with reference TRBV5-1 and TRBJ2-6 gives the whole variable domain KAGVTQTPRYLIKTRGQQVTLSCSPISGHRSVSWYQQTPGQGLQFLFEYFSETQRNKGNFPGRFSGRQFSNSRSEMNVSTLELGDSALYLCASSPGGGGAAGANVLTFGAGSRLTVL.

In this sample, this clone turned up a few times. The J gene is TRBJ2-3, the V gene TRBV7-9; D remains unclear. This CDR3 has 15 amino acids. V lost 10 bases and J lost 3, with 20 bases in between. The V gene's germline CDR1 is SEHNR and CDR2 FQNEAQ (reference sequence). In DNA, the CDR3 is TGTGCCACCGACCGTTCCGCTAGTTCGACAGATACGCAGTATTTT. Encoded protein: CATDRSASSTDTQYF.

The V call is TRBV9, the J call TRBJ2-7, with TRBD1 matching 9 bases. The CDR3 contains 15 residues. V dropped 3 bases and J dropped 4; count of bases not matched to a gene: 8. In germline, CDR1 is SGDLS, CDR2 YYNGEE. In DNA form, the CDR3 reads TGTGCCAGCAGCGCCGGGACAGGGTATGGGTACGAGCAGTACTTC. Encoded protein: CASSAGTGYGYEQYF. The variable domain in full, completed from reference TRBV9 and TRBJ2-7, reads DSGVTQTPKHLITATGQRVTLRCSPRSGDLSVYWYQQSLDQGLQFLIQYYNGEERAKGNILERFSAQQFPDLHSELNLSSLELGDSALYFCASSAGTGYGYEQYFGPGTRLTVT.

V and J are TRBV6-6 and TRBJ2-1; D call uncertain. Germline-derived CDR1 and CDR2 are MNHNY and SVGAGI (reference sequence). This CDR3 region has 16 residues. The V end lost 0 bases, the J end lost 0 bases, and 9 bases lay between the germline ends. CDR3 coding DNA: TGTGCCAGCAGTTACTCTCTTGAGCCCTCCTACAATGAGCAGTTCTTC. This encodes CASSYSLEPSYNEQFF.

This chain joins TRBV6-1 and TRBJ1-1, with D maybe TRBD1 (5 bases). This CDR3 has 15 residues. V was pared by 7 bases and J by 0 bases, with 15 bases between. Germline V gene sequence: CDR1 MNHNS, CDR2 SASEGT. The CDR3 is CASNRRGRVNTEAFF. CDR3 DNA sequence: TGTGCCAGCAACCGGCGGGGCAGGGTGAACACTGAAGCTTTCTTT.

The table lists this clone with a count of one. The J gene is TRBJ2-7, the V gene TRBV27, with 7 bases matching TRBD2. Trimming at V came to 4 bases and at J to 12 bases, leaving 12 bases not matched to a gene. CDR1 is MNHEY and CDR2 is SMNVEV in the germline V gene (reference sequence). CDR3 length: 13 residues. In nucleotides, the CDR3 is TGTGCCAGCAGTTCATGGGGCAGCGGGAAGGGGTACTTC. Translation: CASSSWGSGKGYF.

The rearrangement joins TRBV18 to TRBJ1-1, with D possibly TRBD1 on 6 matching bases. The germline V and J ends were trimmed by 4 bases and 8 bases, with 11 bases remaining between them. This CDR3 has 12 amino acids. Germline CDR1 and CDR2: KGHSH and LQKENI. The DNA of the CDR3 is TGTGCCAGCTCACTTTCACAGGGCGAAGCTTTCTTT. Amino acid sequence: CASSLSQGEAFF.

The chain uses TRBV27 and TRBJ1-5; D not resolved. Deletions cut 6 bases from V and 4 bases from J, with 10 bases between. In germline, CDR1 is MNHEY, CDR2 SMNVEV (reference sequence). The CDR3 consists of 13 residues. The chain's CDR3 is CASRNTVNQPQHF. The CDR3 nucleotides read TGTGCCAGCAGAAATACAGTGAATCAGCCCCAGCATTTT.

This clone was seen a single time. The gene calls are TRBV10-3 and TRBJ2-5; 9 bases fit TRBD2. The V gene's germline CDR1 is ENHRY and CDR2 SYGVKD. The CDR3 length is 15 residues. The J segment lost 5 bases and the V segment lost 2 bases, leaving 6 bases of the junction unmatched. CDR3: CAISEEGLAVETQYF. CDR3 sequence (DNA): TGTGCCATCAGTGAGGAGGGACTAGCAGTTGAGACCCAGTACTTC.

This rearrangement joins TRBV7-8 to TRBJ2-1; no clear D. The CDR3 has 14 amino acids. Germline assignment: CDR1 SGHVS and CDR2 FQNEAQ. The V end lost 7 bases, the J end lost 0 bases, and 10 bases lay between the germline ends. The CDR3 region is CASTWAGSYNEQFF. CDR3 nucleotide sequence: TGTGCCAGCACCTGGGCAGGCTCCTACAATGAGCAGTTCTTC.

The genes are TRBV2 and TRBJ2-3; 12 nucleotides agree with TRBD2. The ends lost 4 bases at V and 6 bases at J; junction bases unmatched: 11. This CDR3 has 17 amino acids. Germline V gives CDR1 SNHLY, CDR2 FYNNEI. The DNA for the CDR3 is TGTGCCAGCAGTGGGGCCCTAGCGGGAGGGCCGAGGGATACGCAGTATTTT. Residues: CASSGALAGGPRDTQYF. Based on the CDR3 plus reference TRBV2 and TRBJ2-3, the full variable domain is EPEVTQTPSHQVTQMGQEVILRCVPISNHLYFYWYRQILGQKVEFLVSFYNNEISEKSEIFDDQFSVERPDGSNFTLKIRSTKLEDSAMYFCASSGALAGGPRDTQYFGPGTRLTVL.

This chain links TRBV29-1 with TRBJ2-7; D is unresolved. CDR3 size: 13 residues. V was trimmed by 4 bases and J by 2 bases, leaving 12 bases between them. Germline CDR1 SQVTM, CDR2 ANQGSEA. The CDR3 nucleotides are TGCAGCGTTGGACCCCCAGGTACCTACGAGCAGTACTTC. Translated: CSVGPPGTYEQYF.

The chain employs TRBV5-6 and TRBJ2-3; 8 nucleotides align to TRBD1. The CDR3 has 16 residues. The ends lost 0 bases at V and 2 bases at J; junction bases unmatched: 5. Germline CDR1 is SGHDT and CDR2 is YYEEEE. CDR3 nucleotide sequence: TGTGCCAGCAGCTTGGCCCGACAGGGGACCACAGATACGCAGTATTTT. It yields the protein CASSLARQGTTDTQYF.

The chain couples TRBV9 to TRBJ2-2; D might be TRBD2 (5 bases). The CDR3 runs to 13 residues. V was shortened by 3 bases and J by 9 bases, with 12 bases between the two germline ends. Germline CDR1 SGDLS, CDR2 YYNGEE. In DNA, the CDR3 is TGTGCCAGCAGCGCTTTTACGGGGAGGGAGCTGTTTTTT. Translated: CASSAFTGRELFF.

The CDR3 DNA follows: TGTGCCAGCAGTGTGTACAGGGGAAGGGCAACTAATGAAAAACTGTTTTTT. The encoded protein is CASSVYRGRATNEKLFF. The chain combines TRBV27 with TRBJ1-4; 7 bases line up with TRBD1. Per the germline V gene, CDR1 is MNHEY and CDR2 is SMNVEV (reference sequence). V lost 5 bases and J lost 0; bases outside the gene matches: 9. This CDR3 region has 17 residues. Looking up the rest from reference TRBV27 and TRBJ1-4 gives the full variable domain: EAQVTQNPRYLITVTGKKLTVTCSQNMNHEYMSWYRQDPGLGLRQIYYSMNVEVTDKGDVPEGYKVSRKEKRNFPLILESPSPNQTSLYFCASSVYRGRATNEKLFFGSGTQLSVL.

Note on this clone: This sample includes further DNA sequences coding for the same CDR3. V gene TRBV11-2 combines with J gene TRBJ1-4; possibly TRBD1 for D (5 bases). CDR1 is SGHAT, CDR2 FQNNGV, per germline. The ends were cut back, 2 bases at V and 3 bases at J, with 7 bases in the middle. The CDR3 runs to 14 residues. The CDR3 DNA is TGTGCCAGCAGCTTACAGGGCCCTAATGAAAAACTGTTTTTT. Encoded protein: CASSLQGPNEKLFF.